These 2 T cell receptor beta chains were all obtained from the same sample, sequenced in a study of shared clonotypes between healthy human individuals. Sequencing was performed with immunoSEQ multiplex PCR; in TCRdb, only in-frame clones are kept and a portion is missing. This table holds around 600,000 clones, 95% to 98% found once. The sample taken for sequencing was naive CD4+ T cells sorted from blood. Subset reported: CD45RA+ positively selected. The receptors were gathered from a woman in her thirties in good health.

V gene TRBV7-6 combines with J gene TRBJ1-1; D is uncertain. Trimming took off 5 bases at V and 6 bases at J, with 16 bases between the two ends. CDR1 and CDR2 (germline): SGHVS, FNYEAQ. The CDR3 has 14 amino acids. The CDR3 is CASSGGDVSSEAFF. In nucleotides, the CDR3 is TGTGCCAGCAGCGGAGGCGACGTAAGCTCTGAAGCTTTCTTT.

This sequence joins TRBV28 and TRBJ2-5; D is perhaps TRBD2 (6 bases). This CDR3 is 17 amino acids long. V was clipped by 2 bases and J by 1 base, with 17 bases between them. CDR1 and CDR2 (germline): MDHEN, SYDVKM. The CDR3 sequence: CASSLRENSGIQETQYF. CDR3 bases: TGTGCCAGCAGTTTACGGGAGAATAGCGGAATCCAAGAGACCCAGTACTTC.